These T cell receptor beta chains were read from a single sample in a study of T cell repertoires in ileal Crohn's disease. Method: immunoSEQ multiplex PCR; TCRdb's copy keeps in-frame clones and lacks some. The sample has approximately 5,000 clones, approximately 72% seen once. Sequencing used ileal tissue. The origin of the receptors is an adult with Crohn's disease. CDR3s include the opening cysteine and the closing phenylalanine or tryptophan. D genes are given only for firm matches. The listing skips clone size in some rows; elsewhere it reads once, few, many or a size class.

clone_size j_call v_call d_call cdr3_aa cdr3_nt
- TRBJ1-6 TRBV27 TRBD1 CASSSHRGLNSPLHF TGTGCCAGCAGTTCCCACAGGGGTCTCAATTCACCCCTCCACTTT
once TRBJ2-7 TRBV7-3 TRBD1 CASSSSGGGEQYF TGTGCCAGCAGCTCATCAGGGGGTGGCGAGCAGTACTTC
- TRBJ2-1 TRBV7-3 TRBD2 CASSLSSGTYNEQFF TGTGCCAGCAGCTTATCTAGCGGAACCTACAATGAGCAGTTCTTC
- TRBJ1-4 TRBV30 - CAWTPGLPNEKLFF TGTGCCTGGACCCCGGGACTGCCTAATGAAAAACTGTTTTTT
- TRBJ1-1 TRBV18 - CASSPETEAFF TGTGCCAGCTCACCAGAGACTGAAGCTTTCTTT
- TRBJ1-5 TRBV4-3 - CASSQGVYQPQHF TGCGCCAGCAGCCAAGGAGTCTATCAGCCCCAGCATTTT
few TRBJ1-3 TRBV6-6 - CASTPVAGRNTIYF TGTGCCAGCACCCCGGTGGCAGGGAGAAACACCATATATTTT
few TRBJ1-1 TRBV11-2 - CASSLSESTEAFF TGTGCCAGCAGCTTGAGTGAGAGCACTGAAGCTTTCTTT
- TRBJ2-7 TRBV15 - CATSRGDRDEQYF TGTGCCACCAGCAGAGGCGACCGGGACGAGCAGTACTTC
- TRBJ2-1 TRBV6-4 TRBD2 CASSASGGSYNEQFF TGTGCCAGCAGTGCTAGCGGGGGCTCCTACAATGAGCAGTTCTTC
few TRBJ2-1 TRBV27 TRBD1 CASSLRDRETKQFF TGTGCCAGCAGTTTAAGGGACAGGGAAACGAAGCAGTTCTTC
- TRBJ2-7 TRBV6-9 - CASESEQYF TGTGCCAGCGAGTCCGAGCAGTACTTC
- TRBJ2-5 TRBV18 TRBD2 CASSPPGLAGQETQYF TGTGCCAGCTCACCACCCGGTTTAGCGGGACAAGAGACCCAGTACTTC
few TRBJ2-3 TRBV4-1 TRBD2 CASSQLAGGLSDTQYF TGCGCCAGCAGCCAGTTAGCGGGGGGGCTTTCAGATACGCAGTATTTT
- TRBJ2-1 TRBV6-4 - CASSLEGGPLDEQFF TGTGCCAGCAGCCTAGAGGGCGGGCCCCTCGATGAGCAGTTCTTC
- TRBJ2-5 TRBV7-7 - CASSRGAVGQETQYF TGTGCCAGCAGCCGAGGTGCAGTTGGGCAAGAGACCCAGTACTTC
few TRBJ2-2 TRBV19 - CASSIESSLKPVGQTGELFF TGTGCCAGTAGTATAGAGTCCAGCCTAAAGCCGGTGGGGCAGACCGGGGAGCTGTTTTTT
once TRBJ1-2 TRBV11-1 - CASSQSAGLGYGYTF TGTGCCAGCAGCCAAAGCGCAGGGTTGGGCTATGGCTACACCTTC
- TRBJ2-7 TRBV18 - CASSPTRGQVADEQYF TGTGCCAGCTCACCCACTCGCGGACAAGTGGCCGACGAGCAGTACTTC
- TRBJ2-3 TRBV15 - CATSRDSTGTDTQYF TGTGCCACCAGCAGAGATTCTACAGGGACAGATACGCAGTATTTT
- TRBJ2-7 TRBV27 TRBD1 CASSFDRATYEQYF TGTGCCAGCAGTTTTGACAGGGCCACCTACGAGCAGTACTTC
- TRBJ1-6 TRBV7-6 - CASSANITGSNYNSPLHF TGTGCCAGCAGCGCAAATATTACCGGGTCAAACTATAATTCACCCCTCCACTTT
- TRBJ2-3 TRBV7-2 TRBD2 CASSVDSGGADTQYF TGTGCCAGCAGCGTCGATAGCGGGGGCGCAGATACGCAGTATTTT
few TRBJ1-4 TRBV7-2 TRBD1 CASSFGTVNEKLFF TGTGCCAGCAGCTTCGGGACAGTTAATGAAAAACTGTTTTTT
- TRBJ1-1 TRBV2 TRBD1 CASSGQTGGAGNTEAFF TGTGCCAGCAGTGGCCAGACAGGGGGCGCGGGGAACACTGAAGCTTTCTTT
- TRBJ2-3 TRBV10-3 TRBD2 CAISTIATSGTDTQYF TGTGCCATCAGTACCATAGCTACTAGCGGAACAGATACGCAGTATTTT
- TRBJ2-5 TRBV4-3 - CASSQTGRETQYF TGCGCCAGCAGCCAGACAGGGAGGGAGACCCAGTACTTC
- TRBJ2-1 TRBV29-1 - CSGLFNEQFF TGCAGCGGACTGTTCAATGAGCAGTTCTTC
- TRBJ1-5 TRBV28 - CASSSTGIGNQPQHF TGTGCCAGCAGTTCCACAGGGATTGGCAATCAGCCCCAGCATTTT
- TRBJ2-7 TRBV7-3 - CASSPYGGSSYEQYF TGTGCCAGCAGCCCGTACGGGGGTAGCTCCTACGAGCAGTACTTC
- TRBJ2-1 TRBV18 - CASSLNRDEQFF TGTGCCAGCTCACTTAACAGAGATGAGCAGTTCTTC
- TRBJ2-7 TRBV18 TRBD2 CASSPGTSGGATRTYEQYF TGTGCCAGCTCACCCGGGACTAGCGGGGGGGCCACGAGAACCTACGAGCAGTACTTC
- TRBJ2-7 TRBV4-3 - CASSQAAQGNYEQYF TGCGCCAGCAGCCAAGCGGCACAGGGAAACTACGAGCAGTACTTC
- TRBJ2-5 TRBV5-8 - CASSLVDRNQETQYF TGTGCCAGCAGCTTGGTGGACAGAAACCAAGAGACCCAGTACTTC
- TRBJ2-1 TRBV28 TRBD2 CASRLSGGSSYNEQFF TGTGCCAGCAGATTATCGGGGGGAAGCTCCTACAATGAGCAGTTCTTC
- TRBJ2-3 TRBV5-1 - CASSLDTPSTDTQYF TGCGCCAGCAGCTTGGATACACCCAGCACAGATACGCAGTATTTT
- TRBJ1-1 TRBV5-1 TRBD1 CASSLATGGTEAFF TGCGCCAGCAGCTTGGCCACAGGGGGCACTGAAGCTTTCTTT
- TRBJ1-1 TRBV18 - CASSPFEDNTEAFF TGTGCCAGCTCACCGTTCGAGGATAACACTGAAGCTTTCTTT
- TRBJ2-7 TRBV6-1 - CASTMTAYEQYF TGTGCCAGCACTATGACAGCCTACGAGCAGTACTTC
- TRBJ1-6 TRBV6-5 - CASSYRGSPLHF TGTGCCAGCAGTTACAGGGGATCACCCCTCCACTTT
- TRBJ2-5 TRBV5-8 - CASSLASGGVETQYF TGTGCCAGCAGCTTGGCCTCCGGGGGTGTCGAGACCCAGTACTTC
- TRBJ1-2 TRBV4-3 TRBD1 CASSQGGQGIYGYTF TGCGCCAGCAGCCAAGGGGGACAGGGAATTTATGGCTACACCTTC
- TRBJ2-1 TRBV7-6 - CASSLSSYNEQFF TGTGCCAGCTCTCTAAGCTCCTACAATGAGCAGTTCTTC
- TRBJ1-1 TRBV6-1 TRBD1 CASSEAPGGHTEAFF TGTGCCAGCAGTGAAGCCCCAGGGGGCCACACTGAAGCTTTCTTT
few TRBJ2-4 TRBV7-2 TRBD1 CASSPGDRVASIQYF TGTGCCAGCAGCCCAGGGGACAGGGTGGCAAGCATTCAGTACTTC
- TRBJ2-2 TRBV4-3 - CASSQVSSSTSTGELFF TGCGCCAGCAGCCAAGTTTCTAGCTCTACATCCACCGGGGAGCTGTTTTTT
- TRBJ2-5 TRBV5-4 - CASTSQETQYF TGTGCCAGCACCTCTCAAGAGACCCAGTACTTC
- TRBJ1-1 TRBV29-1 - CSVLQGVNTEAFF TGCAGCGTTTTACAGGGCGTTAACACTGAAGCTTTCTTT
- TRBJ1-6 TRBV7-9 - CASSLGSPYNSPLHF TGTGCCAGCAGCTTAGGCAGTCCCTATAATTCACCCCTCCACTTT
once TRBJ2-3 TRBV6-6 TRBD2 CASQTGGATDTQYF TGTGCCAGCCAAACGGGGGGAGCCACAGATACGCAGTATTTT
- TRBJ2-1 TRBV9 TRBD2 CASSPGGGGRPNEQFF TGTGCCAGCAGCCCCGGGGGGGGAGGACGGCCGAATGAGCAGTTCTTC